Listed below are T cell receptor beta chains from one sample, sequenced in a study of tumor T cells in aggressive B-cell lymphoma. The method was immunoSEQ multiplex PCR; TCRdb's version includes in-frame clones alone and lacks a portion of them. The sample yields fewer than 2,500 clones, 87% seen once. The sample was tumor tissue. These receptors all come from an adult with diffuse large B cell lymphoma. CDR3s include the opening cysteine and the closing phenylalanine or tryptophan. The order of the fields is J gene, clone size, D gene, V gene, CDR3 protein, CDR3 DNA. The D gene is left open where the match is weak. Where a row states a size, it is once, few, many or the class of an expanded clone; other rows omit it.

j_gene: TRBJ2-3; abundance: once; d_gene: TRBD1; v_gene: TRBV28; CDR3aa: CASSWSGQDTDTQYF; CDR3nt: TGTGCCAGCAGTTGGTCGGGACAGGACACAGATACGCAGTATTTT
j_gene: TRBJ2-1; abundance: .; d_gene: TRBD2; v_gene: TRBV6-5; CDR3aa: CASGRDYRDNEQFF; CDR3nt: TGTGCCAGCGGGCGGGACTACCGAGACAATGAGCAGTTCTTC
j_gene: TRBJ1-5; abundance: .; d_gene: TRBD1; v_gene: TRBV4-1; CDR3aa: CASSQYQTGQAIQPQHF; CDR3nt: TGCGCCAGCAGCCAATACCAGACGGGACAGGCGATACAGCCCCAGCATTTT
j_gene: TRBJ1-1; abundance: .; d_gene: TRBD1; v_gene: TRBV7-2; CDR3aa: CASSLRTGGTEAFF; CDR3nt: TGTGCCAGCAGCTTAAGAACAGGGGGCACTGAAGCTTTCTTT
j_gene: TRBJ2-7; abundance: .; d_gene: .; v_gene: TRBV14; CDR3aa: CASSHPESYEQYF; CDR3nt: TGTGCCAGCAGCCACCCCGAGTCCTACGAGCAGTACTTC
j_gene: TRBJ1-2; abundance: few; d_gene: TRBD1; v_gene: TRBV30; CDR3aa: CAWSGDRGDYGYTF; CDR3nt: TGTGCCTGGAGTGGGGACAGGGGGGACTATGGCTACACCTTC
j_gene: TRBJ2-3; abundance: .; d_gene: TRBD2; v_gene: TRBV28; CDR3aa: CASSFWWGTRPQYF; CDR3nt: TGTGCCAGCAGTTTTTGGTGGGGGACTAGGCCGCAGTATTTT
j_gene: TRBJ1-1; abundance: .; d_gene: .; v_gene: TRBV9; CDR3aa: CASSVEWAGTEAFF; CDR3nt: TGTGCCAGCAGCGTAGAGTGGGCGGGCACTGAAGCTTTCTTT
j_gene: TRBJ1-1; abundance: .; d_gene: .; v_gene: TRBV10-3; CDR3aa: CAISGGQGAEAFF; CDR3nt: TGTGCCATCAGTGGGGGGCAGGGTGCTGAAGCTTTCTTT
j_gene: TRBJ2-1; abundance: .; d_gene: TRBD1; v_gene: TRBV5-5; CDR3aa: CASSYGTVDEQFF; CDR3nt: TGTGCCAGCAGCTACGGGACAGTAGATGAGCAGTTCTTC
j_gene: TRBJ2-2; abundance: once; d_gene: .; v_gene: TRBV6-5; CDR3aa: CASSYSAGLLFF; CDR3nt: TGTGCCAGCAGTTACTCGGCAGGTCTGCTGTTTTTT
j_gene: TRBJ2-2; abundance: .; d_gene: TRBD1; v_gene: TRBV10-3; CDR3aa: CAIKDREVGGELFF; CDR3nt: TGTGCCATCAAGGACAGGGAAGTTGGCGGGGAGCTGTTTTTT
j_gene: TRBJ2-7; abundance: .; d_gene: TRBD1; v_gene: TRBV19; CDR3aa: CASSPGTGSTYEQYF; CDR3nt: TGTGCCAGTAGCCCAGGGACAGGTTCTACCTACGAGCAGTACTTC
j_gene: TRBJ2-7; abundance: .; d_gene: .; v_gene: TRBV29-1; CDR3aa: CSATQSPNEQYF; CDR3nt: TGCAGCGCCACCCAGTCTCCCAACGAGCAGTACTTC
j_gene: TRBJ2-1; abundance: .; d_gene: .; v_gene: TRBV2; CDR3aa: CASSDSQAYNEQFF; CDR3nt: TGTGCCAGCAGTGACTCTCAGGCCTACAATGAGCAGTTCTTC
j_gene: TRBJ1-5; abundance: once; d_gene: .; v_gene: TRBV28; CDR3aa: CASEQGDESNQPQHF; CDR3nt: TGTGCCTCGGAGCAAGGGGATGAAAGCAATCAGCCCCAGCATTTT
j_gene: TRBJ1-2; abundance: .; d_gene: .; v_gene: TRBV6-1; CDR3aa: CASSESVGVNGYTF; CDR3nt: TGTGCCAGTAGTGAAAGTGTCGGAGTAAATGGCTACACCTTC